What follows is one TCR beta chain and its context. Method: immunoSEQ multiplex PCR; TCRdb's copy keeps in-frame clones and lacks some. The table has around 140,000 clones, approximately 80% seen once; the top ten hold roughly 7.6%. This entry belongs to a study of cytotoxic CD8 clonotypes in ibrutinib-treated CLL. In the study overall: Mean per-sample yields comprised about 250,000 productive templates and 80,000 to 100,000 productive rearrangements.

Trimming cost V 4 bases and J 3 bases; bases outside gene matches: 4. The CDR3 contains 13 residues. CDR1 SGHRS and CDR2 YFSETQ come from the germline V gene. The chain uses TRBV5-1 and TRBJ2-7; TRBD1 aligns across 7 bases. This TCR came from a human donor with chronic lymphocytic leukemia. The sequencing here drew on PBMCs, taken after 36 months of ibrutinib treatment. CDR3 protein: CASSPRQGYEQYF. CDR3 in DNA: TGCGCCAGCAGCCCGAGACAGGGCTACGAGCAGTACTTC. The entire variable domain, with the rest obtained from reference TRBV5-1 and TRBJ2-7, is as follows: KAGVTQTPRYLIKTRGQQVTLSCSPISGHRSVSWYQQTPGQGLQFLFEYFSETQRNKGNFPGRFSGRQFSNSRSEMNVSTLELGDSALYLCASSPRQGYEQYFGPGTRLTVT.